Included here is one T cell receptor beta chain sequence, with context. The data derive from a study of blood T cells in healthy people across ages. Overall study: Per two T cells, template switching captured roughly one barcoded beta molecule.

Combining a sample-barcoded 5' primer with a J-beta primer mix, a second PCR ran for roughly 7 to 11 cycles. TCRdb redid the calling of the 5' RACE reads with MiXCR, one entry per CDR3 protein. The table records roughly 720,000 distinct CDR3 sequences, less than 70% of them present only once. CDR1 SGHRS and CDR2 YFSETQ come from the germline V gene. There are 13 residues in the CDR3. The V segment lost 4 bases and the J segment 5 bases; nucleotides outside the gene matches: 3. The rearrangement joins TRBV5-1 to TRBJ2-5; 9 bases align to TRBD1. The sample was blood. The receptor's source is an elderly man in good health. The DNA of the CDR3 is TGCGCCAGCAGCGGGACAGGGAAGGAGACCCAGTACTTC. The encoded protein is CASSGTGKETQYF.